The 11 T cell receptor beta chains presented below share a single source sample, sequenced in a study of high-grade serous ovarian cancer treatment subgroups. The protocol was immunoSEQ multiplex PCR, while the TCRdb copy is restricted to in-frame clones and leaves out a portion. In the table there are 18,000 or so clones, roughly four fifths of which are singletons. Tumor tissue was taken before any definitive surgery or chemotherapy was given. Material: tumor tissue. These receptors all come from a human donor with high-grade serous ovarian cancer.

The chain joins TRBV2 to TRBJ2-5, with 9 nucleotides matching TRBD2. After removal of 6 bases from V and 4 bases from J, the junction contained 6 bases not matched to a gene. Germline CDR1 is SNHLY and CDR2 is FYNNEI. This CDR3 has 14 amino acids. CDR3 region: CASREREVAETQYF. The CDR3 DNA reads TGTGCCAGCAGGGAGCGGGAGGTAGCAGAGACCCAGTACTTC.

The V gene is TRBV19, the J gene TRBJ2-1; a possible D gene is TRBD2 (5 bases). This CDR3 is 14 amino acids long. Per germline, CDR1 LNHDA and CDR2 SQIVND (reference sequence). V shed 6 bases and J shed 5 bases, with 14 bases lying between them. DNA of the CDR3: TGTGCCAGTAGACCACTCGGGATTGACAATGAGCAGTTCTTC. Its protein product is CASRPLGIDNEQFF.

The CDR3: CASSLGWDGYTF. DNA of the CDR3: TGCGCCAGCAGCTTGGGTTGGGATGGCTACACCTTC. The chain uses TRBV5-1 and TRBJ1-2; D gene uncertain. The CDR3 is 12 amino acids. V shed 0 bases and J shed 6 bases, with 6 bases lying between them. Germline assignment: CDR1 SGHRS and CDR2 YFSETQ.

In its sample, this clone was seen a few times. The rearrangement joins TRBV9 to TRBJ2-7; no reliable D call. Germline V CDR1 and CDR2: SGDLS, YYNGEE. The CDR3 runs 14 residues. Trimming left V 0 bases short and J 2 bases short, with 9 bases between. Here the CDR3 DNA reads TGTGCCAGCAGCGTAGGAGCGTCCCCCTACGAGCAGTACTTC. Amino acid sequence: CASSVGASPYEQYF.

This chain joins TRBV7-8 and TRBJ2-1; D perhaps matches TRBD1 (5 bases). This CDR3 is built from 19 residues. Trimming took 2 bases from V and 0 from J, leaving 20 bases between them. Germline-derived CDR1 and CDR2 are SGHVS and FQNEAQ. DNA for the CDR3: TGTGCCAGCAGCTTATTCCCCGGACATACTTCGAGCTCCTACAATGAGCAGTTCTTC. Translating gives CASSLFPGHTSSSYNEQFF.

This clone was found a few times. The genes are TRBV29-1 and TRBJ1-1; D is perhaps TRBD1 (5 bases). Trimming shortened V by 7 bases and J by 4 bases, and 16 bases separated the two germline ends. This CDR3 spans 13 amino acids. In germline, CDR1 is SQVTM, CDR2 ANQGSEA. The CDR3 is CSARDSEVTEAFF. The CDR3 region has the DNA TGCAGCGCAAGAGACAGTGAGGTCACTGAAGCTTTCTTT.

This clone appeared a single time. For the CDR3, the DNA is TGTGCCTGGGACATGGGGGCGAACACTGAAGCTTTCTTT. Residues: CAWDMGANTEAFF. The gene calls are TRBV30 and TRBJ1-1, with D perhaps matching TRBD1 (6 bases). CDR1 GTSNPN and CDR2 SVGIG come from the germline V gene (reference sequence). Trimming pared 5 bases from V and 1 base from J, leaving 11 bases between. The CDR3 has 13 residues.

The V gene is TRBV30, the J gene TRBJ2-1, with no clear D. Germline CDR1 reads GTSNPN; CDR2 reads SVGIG (reference sequence). CDR3 size: 12 residues. V was trimmed by 0 bases and J by 5 bases, leaving 5 bases between them. CDR3 in amino acids: CAWSVRDNEQFF. The CDR3 DNA sequence: TGTGCCTGGAGTGTACGGGACAATGAGCAGTTCTTC.

The chain links TRBV5-1 to TRBJ2-3; the D is unclear. The CDR3 is made up of 15 amino acids. V lost 4 bases and J 0 bases, leaving 12 bases between the germline ends. Germline CDR1 and CDR2: SGHRS and YFSETQ. The CDR3 loop reads CASSVDPASTDTQYF. In DNA form, the CDR3 reads TGCGCCAGCAGCGTGGACCCCGCTAGCACAGATACGCAGTATTTT.

The rearrangement links TRBV27 to TRBJ2-2, with TRBD1 matching over 7 bases. J lost 7 bases, V lost 6 bases, and 20 bases had no gene match. Germline V gene sequence: CDR1 MNHEY, CDR2 SMNVEV (reference sequence). The CDR3 is made up of 18 amino acids. The CDR3, as DNA: TGTGCCAGCAGAAAAGACAGGGATCCTGACCTCCCCGGCGGGGAGCTGTTTTTT. It yields the protein CASRKDRDPDLPGGELFF.

V usage is TRBV5-4 and J usage is TRBJ2-1; 7 bases are a match to TRBD2. J was trimmed by 0 bases and V by 3 bases; bases with no gene match: 18. Per germline, CDR1 SGHNT and CDR2 YYREEE (reference sequence). The CDR3 sequence is 20 residues long. The CDR3 nucleotides are TGTGCCAGCAGCTCCCTAAGCGGGGCGGACCTAGGTGCCTCCTACAATGAGCAGTTCTTC. This encodes CASSSLSGADLGASYNEQFF.